Presented here are 12 T cell receptor beta chains from one specimen sequenced in a study of blood T cell repertoires in COVID-19. Sequencing used immunoSEQ multiplex PCR; TCRdb keeps in-frame clones, though not all of them. The repertoire includes tens of thousands of clones, about 95% of them detected once, and about 4.5% sits in the top ten. Sequenced input: peripheral blood. These receptors came from a human donor with active COVID-19. The donor label of this sample is uncertain.

The chain recombines TRBV19 with TRBJ1-5; a weak D match, TRBD1 (5 bases). The CDR3 covers 17 residues. CDR1 and CDR2 (germline): LNHDA, SQIVND (reference sequence). Trimming cost V 1 base and J 2 bases, with 15 bases left between them. CDR3 region: CASSIGVLRGGNQPQHF. CDR3 DNA sequence: TGTGCCAGTAGTATAGGTGTTTTGCGGGGCGGCAATCAGCCCCAGCATTTT.

The V gene is TRBV7-2, the J gene TRBJ2-5; the match to TRBD2 covers 9 bases. The CDR3 loop spans 18 amino acids. V shed 1 base and J 5 bases; nucleotides not matched to a gene: 14. The V gene's germline CDR1 is SGHTA and CDR2 FQGNSA. Here the CDR3 DNA reads TGTGCCAGCAGCTTAGGTTTTCGGGGCGGGGGGGCCGAGGAGACCCAGTACTTC. This codes for CASSLGFRGGGAEETQYF.

V is TRBV7-9 and J is TRBJ1-1, with 7 nucleotides matching TRBD1. V gave up 5 bases and J gave up 3 bases; unmatched junction bases: 3. Germline V gene sequence: CDR1 SEHNR, CDR2 FQNEAQ (reference sequence). The CDR3 has 13 amino acids. In nucleotides, the CDR3 is TGTGCCAGCAGCGCCACAGGGGACACTGAAGCTTTCTTT. The encoded protein is CASSATGDTEAFF.

The chain links TRBV6-4 to TRBJ2-3; TRBD2 matches 7 bases. Germline V gene sequence: CDR1 MRHNA, CDR2 SNTAGT. The CDR3 covers 15 residues. Trimming took 0 bases from V and 3 from J; bases not matched to a gene: 3. The CDR3 region has the DNA TGTGCCAGCAGTGACTCAGGGCGGGAGACAGATACGCAGTATTTT. This translates into CASSDSGRETDTQYF.

DNA of the CDR3: TGTGCCAGCTCAAATACCGGGACAGGGTCCTACGAGCAGTACTTC. This gives the protein CASSNTGTGSYEQYF. V and J are TRBV18 and TRBJ2-7; 9 positions match TRBD1. CDR1 and CDR2 (germline): KGHSH, LQKENI. The J segment lost 1 base and the V segment lost 5 bases, leaving 6 bases of the junction unmatched. CDR3 length: 15 amino acids.

This clone occurred once. The V gene is TRBV18, the J gene TRBJ1-1; possibly TRBD1 for D (5 bases). The germline V gene has CDR1 KGHSH and CDR2 LQKENI. Between the trimmed V and J ends, which lost 5 bases and 5 bases, there was a span of 15 bases. The CDR3 runs 14 residues. The CDR3 is CASSVNGGRTEAFF. The CDR3 nucleotides are TGTGCCAGCTCAGTTAACGGGGGACGGACTGAAGCTTTCTTT.

This chain links TRBV10-3 with TRBJ1-6; D unclear. Germline values: CDR1 ENHRY, CDR2 SYGVKD. This CDR3 comprises 12 residues. The V gene lost 6 bases and the J gene lost 7 bases, with 7 bases spanning the gap. DNA of the CDR3: TGTGCCATCAGGACGGGGAATTCACCCCTCCACTTT. It translates to CAIRTGNSPLHF.

This chain uses TRBV7-7 with TRBJ2-1; 12 bases map to TRBD2. Germline V lookup: CDR1 SSHAT, CDR2 FNYEAQ (reference sequence). The CDR3 is 17 residues long. Trimming removed 5 bases from V and 12 bases from J; junction bases left unmatched: 17. DNA for the CDR3: TGTGCCAGCAGCCCAAGGCTAGCGGGGGGGCTGGACATGCGGCAGTTCTTC. Amino acid sequence: CASSPRLAGGLDMRQFF.

V and J are TRBV7-9 and TRBJ1-2, with 10 bases fitting TRBD1. Trimming took 5 bases from V and 7 from J; bases not matched to a gene: 4. This CDR3 contains 13 residues. Germline CDR1 reads SEHNR; CDR2 reads FQNEAQ (reference sequence). The CDR3: CASSAGQGFGYTF. The CDR3 DNA reads as TGTGCCAGCAGCGCGGGACAGGGGTTTGGCTACACCTTC.

The chain recombines TRBV27 with TRBJ2-5, with D possibly matching TRBD2 (5 bases). The germline V gene encodes CDR1 MNHEY and CDR2 SMNVEV (reference sequence). The germline V and J ends were trimmed by 10 bases and 1 base, with 16 bases remaining between them. This CDR3 has 14 amino acids. CDR3 amino acids: CATSPADVQETQYF. The DNA for the CDR3 is TGTGCCACCTCTCCAGCGGACGTCCAAGAGACCCAGTACTTC.

This chain connects TRBV6-2 or TRBV6-3 to TRBJ2-1, with D perhaps TRBD1 (6 bases). This CDR3 has 17 amino acids. Germline V gene data show CDR1 as MNHEY and CDR2 as SVGEGT. V was clipped by 4 bases and J by 1 base, with 17 bases between them. CDR3 in amino acids: CASSLITGLTSYNEQFF. CDR3 in DNA: TGTGCCAGCAGTTTAATCACAGGGCTCACTTCCTACAATGAGCAGTTCTTC.

V is TRBV12-3 or TRBV12-4 and J is TRBJ2-4; D possibly corresponds to TRBD1 (6 bases). The CDR3 runs to 13 residues. V lost 7 bases, J lost 6 bases, and 13 bases lay in between. The CDR3 coding sequence is TGTGCCAGCACCGGGACATCCAGAAACATTCAGTACTTC. Amino acid sequence: CASTGTSRNIQYF.